This T cell receptor beta chain derives from a study of T cells in Graves' hyperthyroidism and ophthalmopathy. For this clonotype: A read error is possible here, since a much larger clone lies one base away.

It was RNA transcripts that yielded the amplified TCR beta CDR3 regions. Initially, a first-round RT-PCR of the TCR CDR3 employed the HTBI primer set. TCRdb used MiXCR to reprocess the multiplex PCR reads, holding one entry per CDR3 protein. In the table there are about 350,000 distinct CDR3 sequences, about a sixth of which are singletons. CDR1 is SGHAT, CDR2 FQNNGV, per germline. The CDR3 is made up of 16 amino acids. The genes are TRBV11-2 and TRBJ2-1; 9 bases match TRBD2. The sequenced material came from blood. The TCR was taken from a woman aged 30 to 39 with Graves' hyperthyroidism that later progressed to Graves' ophthalmopathy. CDR3 amino acids: CASSASGKSSYNEHFF. The CDR3, as DNA: TGTGCCAGCAGCGCTAGCGGGAAGAGCTCCTACAATGAGCACTTCTTC.